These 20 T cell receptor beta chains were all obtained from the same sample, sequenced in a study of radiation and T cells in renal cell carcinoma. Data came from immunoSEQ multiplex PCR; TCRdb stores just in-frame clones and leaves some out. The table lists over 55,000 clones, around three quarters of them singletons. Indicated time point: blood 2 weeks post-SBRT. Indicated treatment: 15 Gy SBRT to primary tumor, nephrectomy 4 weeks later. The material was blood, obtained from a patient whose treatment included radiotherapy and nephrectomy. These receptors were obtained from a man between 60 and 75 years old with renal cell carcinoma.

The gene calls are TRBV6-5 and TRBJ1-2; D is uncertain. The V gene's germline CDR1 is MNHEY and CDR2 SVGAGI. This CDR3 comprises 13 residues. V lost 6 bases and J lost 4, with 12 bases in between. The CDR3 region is CASRRQKFYGYTF. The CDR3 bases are TGTGCCAGCAGGCGGCAGAAGTTCTATGGCTACACCTTC.

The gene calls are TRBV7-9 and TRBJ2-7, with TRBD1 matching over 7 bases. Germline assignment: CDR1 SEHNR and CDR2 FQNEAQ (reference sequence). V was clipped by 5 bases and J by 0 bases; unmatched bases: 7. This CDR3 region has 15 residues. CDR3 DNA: TGTGCCAGCAGCCATGACAGGGAGTCCTCCTACGAGCAGTACTTC. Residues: CASSHDRESSYEQYF.

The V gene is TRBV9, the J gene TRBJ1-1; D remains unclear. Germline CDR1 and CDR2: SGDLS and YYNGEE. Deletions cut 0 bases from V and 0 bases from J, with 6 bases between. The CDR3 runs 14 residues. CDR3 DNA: TGTGCCAGCAGCGTAGTAGGGTTGAACACTGAAGCTTTCTTT. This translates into CASSVVGLNTEAFF.

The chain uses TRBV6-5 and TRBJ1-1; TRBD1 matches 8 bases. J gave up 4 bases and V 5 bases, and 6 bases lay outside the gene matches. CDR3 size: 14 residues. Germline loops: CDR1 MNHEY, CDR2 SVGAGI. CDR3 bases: TGTGCCAGCAGTCCCAGGGGGCTCGGCACTGAAGCTTTCTTT. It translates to CASSPRGLGTEAFF.

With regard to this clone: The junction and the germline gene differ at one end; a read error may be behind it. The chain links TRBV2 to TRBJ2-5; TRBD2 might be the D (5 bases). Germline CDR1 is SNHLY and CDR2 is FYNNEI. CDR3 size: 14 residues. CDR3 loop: CASSELLGSEAQYF. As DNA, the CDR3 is TGTGCCAGCAGTGAGTTACTAGGTTCAGAGGCCCAGTACTTC.

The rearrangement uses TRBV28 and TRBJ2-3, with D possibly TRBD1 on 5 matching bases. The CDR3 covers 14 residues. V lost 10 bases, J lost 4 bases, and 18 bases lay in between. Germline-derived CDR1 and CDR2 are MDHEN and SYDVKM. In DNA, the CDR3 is TGTGCCACCGAGACCAGGGTTACCTCAGATACGCAGTATTTT. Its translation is CATETRVTSDTQYF.

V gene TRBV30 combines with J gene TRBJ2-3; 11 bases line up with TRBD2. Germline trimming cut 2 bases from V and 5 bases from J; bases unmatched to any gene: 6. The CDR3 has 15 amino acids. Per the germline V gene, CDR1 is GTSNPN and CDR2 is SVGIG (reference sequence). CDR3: CAWSSPSGGKDTQYF. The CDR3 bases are TGTGCCTGGAGTTCGCCTAGCGGGGGGAAAGATACGCAGTATTTT.

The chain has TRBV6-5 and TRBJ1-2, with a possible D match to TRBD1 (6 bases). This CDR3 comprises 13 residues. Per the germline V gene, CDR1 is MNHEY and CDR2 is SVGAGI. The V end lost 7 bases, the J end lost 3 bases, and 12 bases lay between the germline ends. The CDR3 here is CASTSRGDYGYTF. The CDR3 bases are TGTGCCAGCACCTCTAGGGGGGACTATGGCTACACCTTC.

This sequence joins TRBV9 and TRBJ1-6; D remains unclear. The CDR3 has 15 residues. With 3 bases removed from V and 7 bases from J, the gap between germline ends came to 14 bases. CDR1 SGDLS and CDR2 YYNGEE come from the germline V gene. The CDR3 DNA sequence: TGTGCCAGCAGCGCGGAGGGCTGGGAGAATTCACCCCTCCACTTT. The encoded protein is CASSAEGWENSPLHF.

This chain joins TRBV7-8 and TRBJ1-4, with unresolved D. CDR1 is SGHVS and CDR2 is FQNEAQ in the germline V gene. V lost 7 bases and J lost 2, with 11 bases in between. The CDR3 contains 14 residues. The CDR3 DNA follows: TGTGCCAGCACCTCGAGAGAGACTAATGAAAAACTGTTTTTT. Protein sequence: CASTSRETNEKLFF.

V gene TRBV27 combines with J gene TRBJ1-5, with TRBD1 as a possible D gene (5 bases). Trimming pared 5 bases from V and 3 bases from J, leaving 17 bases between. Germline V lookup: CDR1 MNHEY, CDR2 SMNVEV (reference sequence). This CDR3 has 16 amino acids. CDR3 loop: CASSPLQGSNNQPQHF. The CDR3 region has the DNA TGTGCCAGCAGTCCCCTCCAGGGATCGAACAATCAGCCCCAGCATTTT.

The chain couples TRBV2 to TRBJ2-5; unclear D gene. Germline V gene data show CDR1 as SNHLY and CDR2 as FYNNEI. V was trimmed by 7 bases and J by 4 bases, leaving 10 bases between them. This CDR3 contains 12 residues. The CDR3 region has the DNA TGTGCCAGCAAAGGGTGGCGAGAGACCCAGTACTTC. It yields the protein CASKGWRETQYF.

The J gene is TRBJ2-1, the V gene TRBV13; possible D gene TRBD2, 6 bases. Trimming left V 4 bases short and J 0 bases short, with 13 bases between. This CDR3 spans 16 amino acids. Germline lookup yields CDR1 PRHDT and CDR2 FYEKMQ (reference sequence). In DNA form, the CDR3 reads TGTGCCAGCAGCTCCCTTAGCGGAACCTCCTACAATGAGCAGTTCTTC. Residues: CASSSLSGTSYNEQFF.

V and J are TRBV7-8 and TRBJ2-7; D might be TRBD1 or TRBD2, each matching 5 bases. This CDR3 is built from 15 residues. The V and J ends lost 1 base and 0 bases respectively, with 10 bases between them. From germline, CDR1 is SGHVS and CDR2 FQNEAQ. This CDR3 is CASSLGGTVSYEQYV. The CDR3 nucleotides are TGTGCCAGCAGCTTAGGAGGGACGGTCTCCTACGAGCAGTACGTC.

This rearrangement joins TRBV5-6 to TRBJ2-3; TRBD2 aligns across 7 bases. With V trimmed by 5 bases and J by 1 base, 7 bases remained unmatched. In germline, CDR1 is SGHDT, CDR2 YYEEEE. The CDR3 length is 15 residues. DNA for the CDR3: TGTGCCAGCAGTCCAGGACTAGTAGGCACAGATACGCAGTATTTT. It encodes CASSPGLVGTDTQYF.

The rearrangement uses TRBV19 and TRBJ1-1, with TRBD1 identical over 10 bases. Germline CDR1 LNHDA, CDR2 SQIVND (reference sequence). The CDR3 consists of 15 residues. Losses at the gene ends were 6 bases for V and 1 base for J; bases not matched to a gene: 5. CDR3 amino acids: CASSMGDRGNTEAFF. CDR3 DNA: TGTGCCAGTAGCATGGGGGACAGGGGGAACACTGAAGCTTTCTTT.

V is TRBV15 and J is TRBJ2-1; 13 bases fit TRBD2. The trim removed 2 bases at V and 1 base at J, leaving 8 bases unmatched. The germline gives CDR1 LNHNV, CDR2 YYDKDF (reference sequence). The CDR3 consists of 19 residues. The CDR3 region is CATSRTSGRARGSYNEQFF. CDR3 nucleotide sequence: TGTGCCACCAGCAGAACTAGCGGGAGGGCCCGGGGGTCCTACAATGAGCAGTTCTTC.

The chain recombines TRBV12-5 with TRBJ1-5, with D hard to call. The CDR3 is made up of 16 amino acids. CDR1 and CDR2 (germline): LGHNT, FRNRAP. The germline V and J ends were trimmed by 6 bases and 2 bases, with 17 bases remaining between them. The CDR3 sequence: CASGLWAPRGNQPQHF. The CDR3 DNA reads TGTGCTAGTGGACTTTGGGCCCCGAGGGGCAATCAGCCCCAGCATTTT. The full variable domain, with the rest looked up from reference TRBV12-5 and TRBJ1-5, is DARVTQTPRHKVTEMGQEVTMRCQPILGHNTVFWYRQTMMQGLELLAYFRNRAPLDDSGMPKDRFSAEMPDATLATLKIQPSEPRDSAVYFCASGLWAPRGNQPQHFGDGTRLSIL.

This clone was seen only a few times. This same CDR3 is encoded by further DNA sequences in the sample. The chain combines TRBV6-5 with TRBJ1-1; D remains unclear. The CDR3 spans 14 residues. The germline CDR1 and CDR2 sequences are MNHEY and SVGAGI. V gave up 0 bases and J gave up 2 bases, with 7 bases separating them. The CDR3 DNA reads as TGTGCCAGCAGTTACTCCAGCGTTAACACTGAAGCTTTCTTT. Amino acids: CASSYSSVNTEAFF.

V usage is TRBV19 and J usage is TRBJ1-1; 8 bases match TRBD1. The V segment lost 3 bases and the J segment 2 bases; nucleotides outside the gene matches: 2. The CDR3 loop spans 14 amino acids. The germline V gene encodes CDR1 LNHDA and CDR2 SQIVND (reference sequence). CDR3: CASSMDRVNTEAFF. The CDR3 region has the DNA TGTGCCAGTAGTATGGACAGGGTCAACACTGAAGCTTTCTTT.